One sample yielded the 8 T cell receptor beta chains listed below, sequenced in a study of patients and donors after allogeneic stem cell transplantation. TCRdb re-called the RT-PCR reads with MiXCR, one entry per CDR3 protein. The sample shows 45,000 to 65,000 distinct CDR3 sequences, more than 10% of them seen only once. The specimen sequenced was blood, either unsorted or a sorted T cell fraction (not recorded which). The source of these receptors is a human donor who was either an allogeneic HSCT recipient or a stem cell or donor lymphocyte infusion donor (not recorded which). It is not recorded whose cells these are; they may come from a transplant donor.

V gene TRBV6-6 combines with J gene TRBJ2-3; TRBD2 matches at 9 bases. The CDR3 is made up of 18 amino acids. The germline V gene has CDR1 MNHNY and CDR2 SVGAGI (reference sequence). V shed 0 bases and J 1 base; nucleotides not matched to a gene: 8. CDR3 sequence (DNA): TGTGCCAGCAGTTACTCGAAGGTCCAGCGGGAGGGCACAGATACGCAGTATTTT. It codes for CASSYSKVQREGTDTQYF.

This clonotype was counted at least ten times. Germline is not matched at one junction end, which may reflect a read error. As DNA, the CDR3 is TGCAGTGCTAGACAAATACCGGGACTCAGCGGGAACGCTGAAGCTTTCTTT. It is translated as CSARQIPGLSGNAEAFF. The rearrangement uses TRBV20-1 and TRBJ1-1; D might be TRBD1 (5 bases). Germline CDR1 reads DFQATT; CDR2 reads SNEGSKA (reference sequence). The CDR3 runs to 17 residues.

The chain employs TRBV5-1 and TRBJ2-1; D unclear. V shed 6 bases and J shed 2 bases, with 15 bases lying between them. Per the germline V gene, CDR1 is SGHRS and CDR2 is YFSETQ. This CDR3 spans 15 amino acids. CDR3 sequence reads: CASTTGPSAYNEQFF. As DNA, the CDR3 is TGCGCCAGCACTACGGGCCCGAGCGCCTACAATGAGCAGTTCTTC.

The V and J genes are TRBV3-1 and TRBJ2-1, with D tentatively TRBD2 (6 bases). From germline, CDR1 is LGHDT and CDR2 YNNKEL (reference sequence). This CDR3 region has 15 residues. The V gene lost 1 base and the J gene lost 0 bases, with 7 bases spanning the gap. As DNA, the CDR3 is TGTGCCAGCAGCCAAGGAGCGGGCTCCTACAATGAGCAGTTCTTC. Translating gives CASSQGAGSYNEQFF.

The rearrangement links TRBV7-9 to TRBJ2-1; D remains unclear. Trimming removed 6 bases at V and 8 bases at J, with 20 bases between. This CDR3 spans 15 amino acids. Germline values: CDR1 SEHNR, CDR2 FQNEAQ (reference sequence). CDR3 region: CASSPVLAPSDEQFF. As DNA, the CDR3 is TGTGCCAGCAGTCCCGTTCTCGCCCCGTCGGATGAGCAGTTCTTC.

Concerning this clonotype: Possible read error: a much larger clone is one base away. The chain couples TRBV24-1 to TRBJ1-2, with 7 positions matching TRBD1. Germline values: CDR1 KGHDR, CDR2 SFDVKD. With V trimmed by 2 bases and J by 8 bases, 7 bases remained unmatched. This CDR3 is 14 amino acids long. This CDR3 reads CATSDSPGGKGYTF. DNA of the CDR3: TGTGCCACCAGTGATTCACCAGGGGGGAAAGGCTACACCTTC.

Ten or more counts support this clonotype. The rearrangement uses TRBV18 and TRBJ1-5; D is undetermined. V lost 3 bases to trimming and J lost 3 bases, with 3 bases between them. CDR1 and CDR2 from the germline V gene are KGHSH and LQKENI. The CDR3 has 12 residues. This CDR3 is CASSPDNQPQHF. In nucleotides, the CDR3 is TGTGCCAGCTCACCGGACAATCAGCCCCAGCATTTT.

The chain is built from TRBV4-2 and TRBJ2-7; 9 bases are shared with TRBD1. The CDR3 sequence is 15 residues long. V lost 1 base and J lost 8; bases outside the gene matches: 9. Germline loops: CDR1 LGHNA, CDR2 YNFKEQ. Written as DNA, the CDR3 is TGTGCCAGCAGCCAAGCTTGGGACAGGGTGTATCAGCAGTACTTC. Translation gives CASSQAWDRVYQQYF.